The source of this T cell receptor (beta chain) is a study of T cells of healthy individuals (dated by TCRdb to the late 2010s). At the junction V is shortened by 5 bases and J by 1 base; bases outside the gene matches: 2. From the cysteine up to the phenylalanine, the CDR3 has a length of 15 residues. Only the CDR3 DNA stays, 45 bases, in frame from base 1. The germline V gene provides CDR1 MDHEN and CDR2 SYDVKM. Libraries were built with 5' RACE. For sequencing, an Illumina MiSeq was employed. The public reads were reanalyzed by TCRdb: fastp trimming at Q25, MiXCR alignment, in-frame beta chains only. Duplicate CDR3 protein sequences are folded into a single record with the most common DNA and genes. Counted in this sample were more than 85,000 distinct CDR3 sequences; approximately 16% of them appeared once. The top ten clones comprise approximately 6% of the sample. This clonotype was observed at least ten times. Its antigen is not yet known. Base qualities were left out, and no much larger clone turns up one base away.

Recombination linked TRBV28 to TRBJ2-2; 9 junctional bases match TRBD2. The receptor comes from a human donor in good health. The CDR3 region reads CASSPTSGNTGELFF. DNA sequence: TGTGCCAGCAGTCCGACTAGCGGGAACACCGGGGAGCTGTTTTTT.